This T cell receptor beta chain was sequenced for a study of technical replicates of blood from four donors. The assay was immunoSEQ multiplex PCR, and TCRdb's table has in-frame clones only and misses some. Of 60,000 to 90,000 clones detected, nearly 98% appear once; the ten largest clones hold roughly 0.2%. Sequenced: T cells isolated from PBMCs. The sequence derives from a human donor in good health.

The CDR3 bases are TGTGCCAGCAGCCTTGGGTCCCACAGGGACTACGAGCAGTACTTC. This encodes CASSLGSHRDYEQYF. V gene TRBV7-8 combines with J gene TRBJ2-7; TRBD1 might be the D (6 bases). CDR1 and CDR2 from the germline V gene are SGHVS and FQNEAQ. This CDR3 has 15 amino acids. V was cut by 5 bases and J by 3 bases, with 17 bases left in between.